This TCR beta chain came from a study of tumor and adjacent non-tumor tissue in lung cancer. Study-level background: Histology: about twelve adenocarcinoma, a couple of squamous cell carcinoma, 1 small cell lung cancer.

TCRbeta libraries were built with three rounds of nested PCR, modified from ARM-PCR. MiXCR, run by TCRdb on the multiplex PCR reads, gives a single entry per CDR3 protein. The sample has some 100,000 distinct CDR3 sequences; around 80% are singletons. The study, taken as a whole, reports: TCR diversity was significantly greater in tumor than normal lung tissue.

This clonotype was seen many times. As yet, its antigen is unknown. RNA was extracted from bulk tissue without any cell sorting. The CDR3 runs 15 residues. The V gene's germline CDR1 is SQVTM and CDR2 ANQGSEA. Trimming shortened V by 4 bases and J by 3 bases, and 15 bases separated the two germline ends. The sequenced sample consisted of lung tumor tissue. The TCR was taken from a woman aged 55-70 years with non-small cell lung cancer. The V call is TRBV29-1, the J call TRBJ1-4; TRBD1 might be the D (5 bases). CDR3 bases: TGCAGCGTTGGGGCAGGGCGTACATCTAATGAAAAACTGTTTTTT. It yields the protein CSVGAGRTSNEKLFF.